Listed below are T cell receptor beta chains from one sample, sequenced in a study of regulatory T cells in long-lasting Graves disease. TCRdb processed the multiplex PCR reads anew with MiXCR; each CDR3 protein has one entry. The sample includes about 540,000 distinct CDR3 sequences, roughly 14% of them seen just once. The sample was also linked to a second study, of T cells in Graves' hyperthyroidism and ophthalmopathy.

The specimen was peripheral blood mononuclear cells (PBMCs), collected at new diagnosis, from a patient treated with antithyroid drugs. The receptors here all came from a man aged 25 to 40 with Graves disease. The CDR3 runs from the conserved cysteine through the conserved F or W. The order of the fields is D gene, V gene, J gene, clone size, CDR3 protein, CDR3 DNA. A D gene is named only where the DNA matches it firmly. Not all rows give a size; the values are once, few, many and, for expanded clones, a class.

D gene: -; V gene: TRBV25-1; J gene: TRBJ2-1; clone size: few; CDR3 protein: CASSAIRGYRRDEQFF; CDR3 DNA: TGTGCCAGCAGCGCTATTCGGGGGTACCGAAGGGATGAGCAGTTCTTC
D gene: -; V gene: TRBV20-1; J gene: TRBJ2-2; clone size: few; CDR3 protein: CSARDGTTTTGELFF; CDR3 DNA: TGCAGTGCTAGAGATGGGACAACAACTACCGGGGAGCTGTTTTTT
D gene: -; V gene: TRBV5-1; J gene: TRBJ2-2; clone size: many; CDR3 protein: CASNPDWDTGELFF; CDR3 DNA: TGCGCCAGCAACCCGGACTGGGACACCGGGGAGCTGTTTTTT
D gene: -; V gene: TRBV30; J gene: TRBJ2-3; clone size: many; CDR3 protein: CAWFRTDTQYF; CDR3 DNA: TGTGCCTGGTTCCGAACAGATACGCAGTATTTT
D gene: -; V gene: TRBV28; J gene: TRBJ1-1; clone size: many; CDR3 protein: CASTRRAEAFF; CDR3 DNA: TGTGCCAGCACCCGGAGGGCTGAAGCTTTCTTT
D gene: TRBD2; V gene: TRBV6-5; J gene: TRBJ2-5; clone size: many; CDR3 protein: CASSLGTSGTQYF; CDR3 DNA: TGTGCCAGCAGTTTAGGGACTAGCGGGACCCAGTACTTC
D gene: -; V gene: TRBV7-2; J gene: TRBJ2-3; clone size: -; CDR3 protein: CASSVDRPSTDTQYF; CDR3 DNA: TGTGCCAGCAGCGTTGACAGGCCTAGCACAGATACGCAGTATTTT
D gene: TRBD1; V gene: TRBV2; J gene: TRBJ2-1; clone size: many; CDR3 protein: CASSTSRGLSYNEQFF; CDR3 DNA: TGTGCCAGCAGTACAAGCAGGGGGCTCTCCTACAATGAGCAGTTCTTC
D gene: TRBD1; V gene: TRBV20-1; J gene: TRBJ2-7; clone size: -; CDR3 protein: CSARSGQVLDEQYF; CDR3 DNA: TGCAGTGCTAGATCTGGACAGGTACTGGACGAGCAGTACTTC
D gene: -; V gene: TRBV12-3/TRBV12-4; J gene: TRBJ1-3; clone size: many; CDR3 protein: CASSFNPGPGNTIYF; CDR3 DNA: TGTGCCAGCAGTTTTAACCCAGGTCCTGGAAACACCATATATTTT
D gene: TRBD2; V gene: TRBV28; J gene: TRBJ2-1; clone size: -; CDR3 protein: CASTDLSGTSGRSYNEQFF; CDR3 DNA: TGTGCCAGCACCGATCTATCCGGGACTAGCGGGAGATCCTACAATGAGCAGTTCTTC
D gene: TRBD1; V gene: TRBV4-1; J gene: TRBJ1-6; clone size: few; CDR3 protein: CASSQGTGAFYNSPLHF; CDR3 DNA: TGCGCCAGCAGCCAAGGGACAGGGGCCTTCTATAATTCACCCCTCCACTTT
D gene: -; V gene: TRBV6-6; J gene: TRBJ2-3; clone size: -; CDR3 protein: CASSYSPSSDTQYF; CDR3 DNA: TGTGCCAGCAGTTACTCGCCTAGTTCAGATACGCAGTATTTT
D gene: TRBD2; V gene: TRBV11-2; J gene: TRBJ2-7; clone size: many; CDR3 protein: CASSTRKGTSTEQYF; CDR3 DNA: TGTGCCAGCAGCACACGAAAGGGGACTAGTACCGAGCAGTACTTC
D gene: -; V gene: TRBV20-1; J gene: TRBJ2-3; clone size: -; CDR3 protein: CSARAGTGTDTQYF; CDR3 DNA: TGCAGTGCTAGGGCCGGGACTGGCACAGATACGCAGTATTTT
D gene: -; V gene: TRBV2; J gene: TRBJ2-7; clone size: many; CDR3 protein: CASSENNLPQEQYF; CDR3 DNA: TGTGCCAGCAGTGAAAATAACCTCCCCCAAGAGCAGTACTTC
D gene: -; V gene: TRBV5-1; J gene: TRBJ2-3; clone size: -; CDR3 protein: CASSWLGGPSTDTQYF; CDR3 DNA: TGCGCCAGCAGCTGGCTCGGCGGGCCTAGCACAGATACGCAGTATTTT
D gene: TRBD1; V gene: TRBV7-8; J gene: TRBJ1-6; clone size: few; CDR3 protein: CASSARTGWDNSPLHF; CDR3 DNA: TGTGCCAGCAGCGCGCGGACAGGGTGGGATAATTCACCCCTCCACTTT
D gene: -; V gene: TRBV27; J gene: TRBJ1-1; clone size: many; CDR3 protein: CASSLRRGGTEAFF; CDR3 DNA: TGTGCCAGCAGTTTACGGAGGGGTGGAACTGAAGCTTTCTTT
D gene: TRBD2; V gene: TRBV11-2; J gene: TRBJ2-3; clone size: many; CDR3 protein: CASSPLAGGGDTQYF; CDR3 DNA: TGTGCCAGCAGTCCCCTAGCGGGAGGAGGTGATACGCAGTATTTT
D gene: -; V gene: TRBV7-2; J gene: TRBJ2-1; clone size: few; CDR3 protein: CASSLGPRRSNEQFF; CDR3 DNA: TGTGCCAGCAGCTTAGGACCCCGTCGAAGCAATGAGCAGTTCTTC
D gene: -; V gene: TRBV5-4; J gene: TRBJ1-2; clone size: few; CDR3 protein: CASTKGGALYGYTF; CDR3 DNA: TGTGCCAGCACTAAGGGAGGGGCGCTCTATGGCTACACCTTC
D gene: -; V gene: TRBV3-1; J gene: TRBJ2-7; clone size: few; CDR3 protein: CASSPLGRPSYEQYF; CDR3 DNA: TGTGCCAGCAGCCCGCTAGGGAGGCCCTCCTACGAGCAGTACTTC
D gene: -; V gene: TRBV27; J gene: TRBJ1-3; clone size: -; CDR3 protein: CASSLPSKWPDSGNTIYF; CDR3 DNA: TGTGCCAGCAGTTTACCCTCTAAATGGCCCGACTCTGGAAACACCATATATTTT
D gene: -; V gene: TRBV29-1; J gene: TRBJ2-7; clone size: many; CDR3 protein: CSVPGPVSYEQYF; CDR3 DNA: TGCAGCGTTCCGGGACCGGTCTCCTACGAGCAGTACTTC
D gene: -; V gene: TRBV9; J gene: TRBJ1-2; clone size: many; CDR3 protein: CASSPNRDGYTF; CDR3 DNA: TGTGCCAGCAGCCCGAACAGGGATGGCTACACCTTC
D gene: TRBD2; V gene: TRBV11-2; J gene: TRBJ2-1; clone size: many; CDR3 protein: CASSLDLAGALYNEQFF; CDR3 DNA: TGTGCCAGCAGCTTAGATTTAGCGGGAGCGCTCTACAATGAGCAGTTCTTC
D gene: TRBD2; V gene: TRBV12-3/TRBV12-4; J gene: TRBJ2-1; clone size: many; CDR3 protein: CASRGTSGEFPNEQFF; CDR3 DNA: TGTGCCAGCAGGGGGACTAGCGGGGAATTTCCCAATGAGCAGTTCTTC
D gene: TRBD2; V gene: TRBV30; J gene: TRBJ2-1; clone size: many; CDR3 protein: CAWSAGREAYNEQFF; CDR3 DNA: TGTGCCTGGAGTGCCGGGAGGGAGGCTTACAATGAGCAGTTCTTC
D gene: -; V gene: TRBV12-3/TRBV12-4; J gene: TRBJ1-2; clone size: -; CDR3 protein: CASSFYPPGYGYIF; CDR3 DNA: TGTGCCAGCAGCTTTTACCCCCCGGGCTATGGCTACATCTTC
D gene: -; V gene: TRBV27; J gene: TRBJ1-5; clone size: many; CDR3 protein: CASSPHRGHQPQHF; CDR3 DNA: TGTGCCAGCAGTCCCCACCGAGGACATCAGCCCCAGCATTTT
D gene: TRBD1; V gene: TRBV29-1; J gene: TRBJ1-1; clone size: -; CDR3 protein: CSYRGPEAFF; CDR3 DNA: TGCAGTTACAGGGGGCCTGAAGCTTTCTTT
D gene: TRBD2; V gene: TRBV2; J gene: TRBJ2-3; clone size: many; CDR3 protein: CASSWTSVEDTQYF; CDR3 DNA: TGTGCCAGCAGTTGGACTAGCGTTGAAGATACGCAGTATTTT
D gene: -; V gene: TRBV12-3/TRBV12-4; J gene: TRBJ2-5; clone size: many; CDR3 protein: CASRGQTMETQYF; CDR3 DNA: TGTGCCAGTAGGGGACAAACCATGGAGACCCAGTACTTC
D gene: -; V gene: TRBV4-2; J gene: TRBJ1-5; clone size: many; CDR3 protein: CASSQDFGQLQPQHF; CDR3 DNA: TGTGCCAGCAGCCAAGATTTCGGACAATTACAGCCCCAGCATTTT
D gene: -; V gene: TRBV11-2; J gene: TRBJ1-5; clone size: many; CDR3 protein: CASSFYSNQPQHF; CDR3 DNA: TGTGCCAGCAGTTTTTATAGCAATCAGCCCCAGCATTTT
D gene: -; V gene: TRBV7-8; J gene: TRBJ2-5; clone size: many; CDR3 protein: CASSSDPLFRGQETQYF; CDR3 DNA: TGTGCCAGCAGCTCCGACCCGCTTTTTCGGGGCCAAGAGACCCAGTACTTC
D gene: -; V gene: TRBV12-3/TRBV12-4; J gene: TRBJ1-5; clone size: many; CDR3 protein: CASRVGRRNQPQHF; CDR3 DNA: TGTGCCAGCAGGGTAGGCCGGAGGAATCAGCCCCAGCATTTT
D gene: -; V gene: TRBV18; J gene: TRBJ1-1; clone size: many; CDR3 protein: CASSDGHGNTEAFF; CDR3 DNA: TGTGCCAGCTCAGATGGACACGGTAACACTGAAGCTTTCTTT
D gene: -; V gene: TRBV12-3/TRBV12-4; J gene: TRBJ1-4; clone size: many; CDR3 protein: CASNARQARKLFF; CDR3 DNA: TGTGCCAGCAATGCAAGACAGGCAAGGAAACTGTTTTTT
D gene: -; V gene: TRBV6-1; J gene: TRBJ2-4; clone size: few; CDR3 protein: CATLLAKNIQYF; CDR3 DNA: TGTGCCACCCTTCTTGCCAAAAACATTCAGTACTTC
D gene: -; V gene: TRBV7-9; J gene: TRBJ2-2; clone size: -; CDR3 protein: CASSLEGGGELFF; CDR3 DNA: TGTGCCAGCAGCTTAGAGGGAGGCGGGGAGCTGTTTTTT
D gene: TRBD1; V gene: TRBV10-2; J gene: TRBJ1-6; clone size: -; CDR3 protein: CASSKVTGKDNSPLHF; CDR3 DNA: TGCGCCAGCAGTAAAGTGACAGGGAAGGACAATTCACCCCTCCACTTT
D gene: TRBD2; V gene: TRBV5-1; J gene: TRBJ2-2; clone size: -; CDR3 protein: CASSLEGKRGPNTGELFF; CDR3 DNA: TGCGCCAGCAGCTTGGAAGGGAAGCGGGGACCGAACACCGGGGAGCTGTTTTTT
D gene: -; V gene: TRBV28; J gene: TRBJ2-2; clone size: many; CDR3 protein: CASTTGTGELFF; CDR3 DNA: TGTGCCAGCACCACAGGTACCGGGGAGCTGTTTTTT
D gene: -; V gene: TRBV20-1; J gene: TRBJ2-7; clone size: many; CDR3 protein: CSASPLMTGRDEQYF; CDR3 DNA: TGCAGTGCTTCTCCACTTATGACAGGGAGGGACGAGCAGTACTTC
D gene: -; V gene: TRBV2; J gene: TRBJ2-1; clone size: many; CDR3 protein: CASTLETDFNEQFF; CDR3 DNA: TGTGCCAGCACCCTAGAGACTGATTTCAATGAGCAGTTCTTC
D gene: -; V gene: TRBV14; J gene: TRBJ2-7; clone size: many; CDR3 protein: CASSPEWIGGSSYEQYF; CDR3 DNA: TGTGCCAGCAGCCCCGAATGGATAGGTGGGAGCTCCTACGAGCAGTACTTC
D gene: TRBD1; V gene: TRBV27; J gene: TRBJ1-1; clone size: many; CDR3 protein: CASSSRDRGTAEAFF; CDR3 DNA: TGTGCCAGCAGTAGCCGGGACAGGGGGACCGCTGAGGCTTTCTTT
D gene: TRBD2; V gene: TRBV12-3/TRBV12-4; J gene: TRBJ2-1; clone size: -; CDR3 protein: CASRHYSGRENEQFF; CDR3 DNA: TGTGCCAGCAGACACTATAGCGGGAGGGAGAATGAGCAGTTCTTC
D gene: TRBD1; V gene: TRBV10-3; J gene: TRBJ2-7; clone size: many; CDR3 protein: CAISSWTGTVYEQYF; CDR3 DNA: TGTGCCATCAGTTCTTGGACCGGGACAGTCTACGAGCAGTACTTC
D gene: TRBD2; V gene: TRBV19; J gene: TRBJ2-1; clone size: few; CDR3 protein: CASSIGLAAPLGGEQFF; CDR3 DNA: TGTGCCAGTAGTATCGGACTAGCGGCCCCCCTCGGAGGTGAGCAGTTCTTC
D gene: TRBD1; V gene: TRBV20-1; J gene: TRBJ1-6; clone size: many; CDR3 protein: CSAQGANNSPLHF; CDR3 DNA: TGCAGTGCTCAGGGGGCTAATAATTCACCCCTCCACTTT
D gene: TRBD1; V gene: TRBV7-9; J gene: TRBJ2-7; clone size: few; CDR3 protein: CASSSGQAVNF; CDR3 DNA: TGTGCCAGCAGCTCCGGACAGGCCGTAAACTTC
D gene: TRBD2; V gene: TRBV5-1; J gene: TRBJ2-7; clone size: many; CDR3 protein: CASSLSGALYEQYF; CDR3 DNA: TGCGCCAGCAGTCTTAGCGGGGCACTCTACGAGCAGTACTTC
D gene: TRBD2; V gene: TRBV6-1; J gene: TRBJ2-7; clone size: many; CDR3 protein: CASRPGGSSRGEQYF; CDR3 DNA: TGTGCCAGCAGGCCTGGCGGGAGTTCGAGGGGCGAGCAGTACTTC
D gene: -; V gene: TRBV20-1; J gene: TRBJ2-2; clone size: many; CDR3 protein: CSATGTWGTGELFF; CDR3 DNA: TGCAGTGCGACCGGGACCTGGGGCACCGGGGAGCTGTTTTTT